The sequence of this TCR beta chain was determined in a study of read filtering for tumor transcriptome and immune sequencing. From around 0.4 ug of RNA, a library with molecular barcoded alpha/delta and beta/gamma adaptors was made. TCRdb processed the reads anew with MiXCR; each CDR3 protein has one entry. The table shows tens of thousands of distinct CDR3 sequences, with 20% to 25% occurring only once. This clonotype was observed a handful of times. This may stem from a read error, because a much larger clone lies one nucleotide away. Germline V CDR1 and CDR2: DFQATT, SNEGSKA (reference sequence). The CDR3 totals 14 residues.

The sequencing sample was made of a population of CD138-negative cells sorted from bone marrow. The sequence derives from a donor aged 40 or over with multiple myeloma. The V gene is TRBV20-1, the J gene TRBJ2-3; the D gene is possibly TRBD2 (5 bases). CDR3 region: CGASPDLATDTQYF. The CDR3 DNA sequence: TGCGGTGCTAGTCCGGACTTAGCCACAGATACGCAGTATTTT.